The rows below give T cell receptor beta chains drawn from one sample of a study of beta chain features in type 1 diabetes. Clones were read by immunoSEQ multiplex PCR, and TCRdb kept only the in-frame ones, dropping some. The sample lists almost 250,000 clones, 12% to 15% occurring once. The specimen sequenced was naive CD4+ T cells from blood. These receptor sequences come from a middle-aged woman in good health. Each CDR3 is given with its conserved first and last residue. Size tells how often a clone was seen (once, few, many) or the class of an expanded clone, and some rows leave it out.

j_gene: TRBJ2-1
v_gene: TRBV7-2
abundance: few
CDR3aa: CASSPRQGVGNEQFF

j_gene: TRBJ1-3
v_gene: TRBV5-6
abundance: -
CDR3aa: CASSLVGGQGGNTIYF

j_gene: TRBJ1-2
v_gene: TRBV7-2
abundance: -
CDR3aa: CASSFPDRLDSGYTF

j_gene: TRBJ1-1
v_gene: TRBV29-1
abundance: many
CDR3aa: CSVANTEAFF

j_gene: TRBJ2-1
v_gene: TRBV2
abundance: -
CDR3aa: CASSALRQLYNEQFF

j_gene: TRBJ1-6
v_gene: TRBV27
abundance: -
CDR3aa: CASTNNRGGNSPLHF

j_gene: TRBJ1-4
v_gene: TRBV12-5
abundance: few
CDR3aa: CASGSGQLNEKLFF

j_gene: TRBJ1-2
v_gene: TRBV5-4
abundance: -
CDR3aa: CASSLKQGDNYGYTF

j_gene: TRBJ1-6
v_gene: TRBV18
abundance: -
CDR3aa: CASSPGQSLYSPLHF

j_gene: TRBJ1-5
v_gene: TRBV9
abundance: -
CDR3aa: CASSVADSNQPQHF

j_gene: TRBJ2-5
v_gene: TRBV6-5
abundance: -
CDR3aa: CASSYSGTRAQETQYF

j_gene: TRBJ2-3
v_gene: TRBV5-1
abundance: -
CDR3aa: CASSSLAGGQQDTQYF

j_gene: TRBJ2-1
v_gene: TRBV7-9
abundance: -
CDR3aa: CASSQVKGGGPNEQFF

j_gene: TRBJ2-3
v_gene: TRBV28
abundance: -
CDR3aa: CASSFAPGRGNSDTQYF

j_gene: TRBJ2-1
v_gene: TRBV13
abundance: few
CDR3aa: CASSSWPVGRYNEQFF

j_gene: TRBJ1-4
v_gene: TRBV18
abundance: few
CDR3aa: CASSPREFEKLFF

j_gene: TRBJ1-2
v_gene: TRBV5-4
abundance: -
CDR3aa: CASSLPGQGGGYTF

j_gene: TRBJ1-2
v_gene: TRBV4-1
abundance: few
CDR3aa: CASSQDTANYGYTF

j_gene: TRBJ1-2
v_gene: TRBV5-5
abundance: once
CDR3aa: CASSTRTGGSDGYTF

j_gene: TRBJ1-2
v_gene: TRBV19
abundance: -
CDR3aa: CASKGRQSEDGYTF

j_gene: TRBJ2-7
v_gene: TRBV18
abundance: few
CDR3aa: CASSPGDTYEQYF

j_gene: TRBJ2-5
v_gene: TRBV4-1
abundance: -
CDR3aa: CASSLDRGQWTQYF

j_gene: TRBJ2-5
v_gene: TRBV27
abundance: few
CDR3aa: CASRWGGQETQYF

j_gene: TRBJ2-5
v_gene: TRBV7-9
abundance: many
CDR3aa: CASSFDLAGQETQYF

j_gene: TRBJ2-5
v_gene: TRBV13
abundance: few
CDR3aa: CASSSQGFPTQETQYF

j_gene: TRBJ1-1
v_gene: TRBV6-4
abundance: few
CDR3aa: CASSRVTGTEAFF

j_gene: TRBJ2-3
v_gene: TRBV5-1
abundance: -
CDR3aa: CASSFDGDTQYF

j_gene: TRBJ2-3
v_gene: TRBV7-2
abundance: -
CDR3aa: CASSYEGNTQYF

j_gene: TRBJ1-4
v_gene: TRBV5-1
abundance: -
CDR3aa: CASSLASRSEEKLFF

j_gene: TRBJ2-2
v_gene: TRBV25-1
abundance: -
CDR3aa: CASSEFGRTNTGELFF

j_gene: TRBJ2-3
v_gene: TRBV4-2
abundance: -
CDR3aa: CASSQEIAGAPTDTQYF

j_gene: TRBJ2-3
v_gene: TRBV25-1
abundance: few
CDR3aa: CASSYTGNTDTQYF

j_gene: TRBJ1-5
v_gene: TRBV5-5
abundance: -
CDR3aa: CASSLGQGWNQPQHF

j_gene: TRBJ1-2
v_gene: TRBV10-3
abundance: few
CDR3aa: CAISEQGFHGYTF

j_gene: TRBJ1-5
v_gene: TRBV7-8
abundance: -
CDR3aa: CASSLARVRDSNQPQHF

j_gene: TRBJ2-2
v_gene: TRBV19
abundance: few
CDR3aa: CASTNSGGTNTGELFF

j_gene: TRBJ1-3
v_gene: TRBV6-5
abundance: -
CDR3aa: CASSKTGSSGNTIYF

j_gene: TRBJ2-1
v_gene: TRBV25-1
abundance: -
CDR3aa: CASSGGGQGTSYNEQFF

j_gene: TRBJ1-2
v_gene: TRBV5-1
abundance: -
CDR3aa: CASSSGSRTLDGYTF

j_gene: TRBJ2-7
v_gene: TRBV19
abundance: -
CDR3aa: CASSPESRREQYF

j_gene: TRBJ1-4
v_gene: TRBV6-1
abundance: few
CDR3aa: CATTGGDSNEKLFF

j_gene: TRBJ1-1
v_gene: TRBV5-4
abundance: -
CDR3aa: CASSLGQGLNTEAFF

j_gene: TRBJ2-3
v_gene: TRBV9
abundance: -
CDR3aa: CASSSRTGSADTQYF

j_gene: TRBJ2-7
v_gene: TRBV11-1
abundance: -
CDR3aa: CASSRDRASYEQYF

j_gene: TRBJ1-2
v_gene: TRBV2
abundance: -
CDR3aa: CASSEGAAYGYTF

j_gene: TRBJ1-1
v_gene: TRBV29-1
abundance: many
CDR3aa: CSVGHMNTEAFF

j_gene: TRBJ2-3
v_gene: TRBV9
abundance: few
CDR3aa: CASSVTKPDTQYF

j_gene: TRBJ2-5
v_gene: TRBV7-8
abundance: few
CDR3aa: CASSLGLAGRETQYF

j_gene: TRBJ2-1
v_gene: TRBV14
abundance: few
CDR3aa: CASSHLGTGNEQFF

j_gene: TRBJ1-2
v_gene: TRBV2
abundance: -
CDR3aa: CASSDSGTGYGYTF

j_gene: TRBJ2-5
v_gene: TRBV5-1
abundance: few
CDR3aa: CASSLGTALREETQYF

j_gene: TRBJ2-5
v_gene: TRBV5-1
abundance: few
CDR3aa: CASSLASTGLETQYF

j_gene: TRBJ2-7
v_gene: TRBV25-1
abundance: few
CDR3aa: CASRARGNYEQYF